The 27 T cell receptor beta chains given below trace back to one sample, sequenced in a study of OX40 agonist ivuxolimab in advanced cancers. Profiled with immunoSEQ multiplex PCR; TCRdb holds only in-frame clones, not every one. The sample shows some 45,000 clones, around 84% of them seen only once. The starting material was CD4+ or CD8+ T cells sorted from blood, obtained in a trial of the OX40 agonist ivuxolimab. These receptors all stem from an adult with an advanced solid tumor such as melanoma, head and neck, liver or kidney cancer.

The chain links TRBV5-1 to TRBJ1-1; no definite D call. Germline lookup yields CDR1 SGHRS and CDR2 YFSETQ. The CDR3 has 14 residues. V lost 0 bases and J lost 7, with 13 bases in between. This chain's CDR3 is CASSLAATDYEAFF. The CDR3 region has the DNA TGCGCCAGCAGCTTGGCCGCGACGGATTATGAAGCTTTCTTT.

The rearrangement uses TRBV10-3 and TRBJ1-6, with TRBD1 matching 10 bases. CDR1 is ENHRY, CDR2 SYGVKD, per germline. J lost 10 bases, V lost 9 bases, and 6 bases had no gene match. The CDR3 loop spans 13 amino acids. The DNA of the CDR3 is TGTGCCATGGGACAGGGGCGGGAATCACCCCTCCACTTT. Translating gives CAMGQGRESPLHF.

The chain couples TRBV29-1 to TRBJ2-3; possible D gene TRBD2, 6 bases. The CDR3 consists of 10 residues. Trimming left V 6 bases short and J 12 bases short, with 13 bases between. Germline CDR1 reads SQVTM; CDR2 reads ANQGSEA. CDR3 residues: CSVGTSPQYF. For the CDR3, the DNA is TGCAGCGTAGGAACTAGCCCACAGTATTTT.

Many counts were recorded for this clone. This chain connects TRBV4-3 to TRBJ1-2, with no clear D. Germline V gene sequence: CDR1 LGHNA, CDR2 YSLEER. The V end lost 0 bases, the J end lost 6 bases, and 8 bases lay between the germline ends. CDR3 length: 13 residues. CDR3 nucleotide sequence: TGCGCCAGCAGCCAAGAGTGGCAGGATGGCTACACCTTC. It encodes CASSQEWQDGYTF.

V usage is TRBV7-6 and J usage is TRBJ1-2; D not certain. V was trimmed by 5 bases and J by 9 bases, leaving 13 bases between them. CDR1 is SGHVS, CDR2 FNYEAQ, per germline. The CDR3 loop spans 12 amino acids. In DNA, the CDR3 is TGTGCCAGCAGCAGCTCTTTGGGGAGCTACACCTTC. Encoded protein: CASSSSLGSYTF.

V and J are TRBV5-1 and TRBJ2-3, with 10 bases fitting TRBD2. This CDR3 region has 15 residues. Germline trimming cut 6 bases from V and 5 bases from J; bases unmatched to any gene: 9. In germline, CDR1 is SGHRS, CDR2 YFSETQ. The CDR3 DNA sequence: TGCGCCAGCATCCTTAGCGGGGGGATGGGAGATACGCAGTATTTT. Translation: CASILSGGMGDTQYF.

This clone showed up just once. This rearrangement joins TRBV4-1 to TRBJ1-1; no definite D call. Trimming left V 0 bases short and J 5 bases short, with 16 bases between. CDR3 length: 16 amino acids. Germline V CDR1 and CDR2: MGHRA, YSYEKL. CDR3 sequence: CASSQDDLGFQTEAFF. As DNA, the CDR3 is TGCGCCAGCAGCCAAGATGATCTAGGGTTCCAAACTGAAGCTTTCTTT.

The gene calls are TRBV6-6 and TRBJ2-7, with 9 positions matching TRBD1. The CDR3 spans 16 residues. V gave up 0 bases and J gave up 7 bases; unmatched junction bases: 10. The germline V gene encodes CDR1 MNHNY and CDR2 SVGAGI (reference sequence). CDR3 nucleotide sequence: TGTGCCAGCAGTTACTCTTCCGGACAGGGGCCGGATGAGCAGTACGTC. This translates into CASSYSSGQGPDEQYV.

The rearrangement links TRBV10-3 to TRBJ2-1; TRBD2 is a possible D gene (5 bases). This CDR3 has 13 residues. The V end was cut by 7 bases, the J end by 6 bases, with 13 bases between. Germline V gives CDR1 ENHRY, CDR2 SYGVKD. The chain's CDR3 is CAIKRALRNEQFF. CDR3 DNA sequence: TGTGCCATCAAGAGGGCTTTACGCAATGAGCAGTTCTTC.

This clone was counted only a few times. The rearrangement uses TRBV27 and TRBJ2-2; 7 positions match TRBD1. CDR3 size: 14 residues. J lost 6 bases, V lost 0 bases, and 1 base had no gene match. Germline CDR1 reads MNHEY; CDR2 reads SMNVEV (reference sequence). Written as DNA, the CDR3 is TGTGCCAGCAGTTTATCCAGGGGGTCCGGGGAGCTGTTTTTT. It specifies CASSLSRGSGELFF.

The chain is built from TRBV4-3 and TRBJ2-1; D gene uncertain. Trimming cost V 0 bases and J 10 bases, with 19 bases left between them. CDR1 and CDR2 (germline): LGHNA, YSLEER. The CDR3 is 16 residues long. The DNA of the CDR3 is TGCGCCAGCAGCCAAGACCCCGGACCAACCAAACACGAGCAGTTCTTC. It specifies CASSQDPGPTKHEQFF.

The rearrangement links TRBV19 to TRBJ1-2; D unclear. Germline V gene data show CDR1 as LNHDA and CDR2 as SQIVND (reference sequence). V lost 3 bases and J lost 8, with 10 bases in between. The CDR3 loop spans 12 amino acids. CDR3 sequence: CASSMGGSGYTF. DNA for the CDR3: TGTGCCAGTAGTATGGGCGGCTCAGGCTACACCTTC.

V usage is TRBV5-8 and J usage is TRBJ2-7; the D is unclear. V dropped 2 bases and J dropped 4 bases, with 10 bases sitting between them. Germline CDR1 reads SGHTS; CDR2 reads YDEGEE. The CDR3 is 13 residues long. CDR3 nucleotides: TGTGCCAGCAGCTTTACAGAAAATTACGAGCAGTACTTC. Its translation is CASSFTENYEQYF.

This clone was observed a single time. The CDR3, as DNA: TGTGCCAGCAGTCATAGGGGCGGGGGCACTGAAGCTTTCTTT. It codes for CASSHRGGGTEAFF. The rearrangement uses TRBV28 and TRBJ1-1, with D possibly matching TRBD1 (5 bases). V gave up 5 bases and J gave up 4 bases, with 14 bases separating them. Germline V gene data show CDR1 as MDHEN and CDR2 as SYDVKM. CDR3 size: 14 residues.

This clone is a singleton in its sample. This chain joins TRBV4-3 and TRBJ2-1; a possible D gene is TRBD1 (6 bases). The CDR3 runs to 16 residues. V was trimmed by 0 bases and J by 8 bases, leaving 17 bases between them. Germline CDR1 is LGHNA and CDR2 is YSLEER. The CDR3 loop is CASSQDRQGHLYEQFF. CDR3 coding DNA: TGCGCCAGCAGCCAAGATCGGCAGGGGCATCTTTATGAGCAGTTCTTC.

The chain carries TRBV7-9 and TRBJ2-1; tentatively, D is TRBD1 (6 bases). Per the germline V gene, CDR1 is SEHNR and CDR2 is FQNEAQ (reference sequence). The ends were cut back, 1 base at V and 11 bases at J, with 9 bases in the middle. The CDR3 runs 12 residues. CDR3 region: CASSLGGQQQFF. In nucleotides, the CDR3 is TGTGCCAGCAGCTTAGGGGGGCAGCAGCAGTTCTTC.

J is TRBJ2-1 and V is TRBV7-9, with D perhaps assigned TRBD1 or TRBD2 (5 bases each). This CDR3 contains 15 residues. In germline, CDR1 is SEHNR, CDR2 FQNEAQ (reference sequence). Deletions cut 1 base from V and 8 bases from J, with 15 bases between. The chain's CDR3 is CASSLGGWSGYEQFF. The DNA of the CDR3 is TGTGCCAGCAGCTTAGGGGGGTGGTCAGGCTATGAGCAGTTCTTC.

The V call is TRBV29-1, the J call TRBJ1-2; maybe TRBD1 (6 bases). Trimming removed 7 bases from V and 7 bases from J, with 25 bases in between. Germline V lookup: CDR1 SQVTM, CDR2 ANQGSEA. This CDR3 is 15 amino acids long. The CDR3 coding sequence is TGCAGCGCCGGAAAAACAGGGCAGGGGTATAGTGGCTACACCTTC. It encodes CSAGKTGQGYSGYTF.

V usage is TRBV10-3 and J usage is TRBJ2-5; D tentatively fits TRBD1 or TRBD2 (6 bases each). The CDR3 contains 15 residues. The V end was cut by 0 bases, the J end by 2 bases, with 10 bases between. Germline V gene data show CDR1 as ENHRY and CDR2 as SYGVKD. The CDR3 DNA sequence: TGTGCCATCAGTGAGTCAGGGGGGAAGCAAGAGACCCAGTACTTC. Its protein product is CAISESGGKQETQYF.

The CDR3 DNA follows: TGTGCCAGCAGTTTATCTTGGGGGGCTGGAAACACCATATATTTT. Protein product: CASSLSWGAGNTIYF. The chain uses TRBV27 and TRBJ1-3; TRBD1 might be the D (5 bases). The CDR3 extends over 15 amino acids. The V and J ends lost 0 bases and 2 bases respectively, with 8 bases between them. Germline CDR1 and CDR2: MNHEY and SMNVEV (reference sequence).

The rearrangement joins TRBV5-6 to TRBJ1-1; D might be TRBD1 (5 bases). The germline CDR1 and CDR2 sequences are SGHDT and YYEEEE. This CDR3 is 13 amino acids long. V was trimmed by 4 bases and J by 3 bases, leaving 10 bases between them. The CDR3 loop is CASSALTDTEAFF. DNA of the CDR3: TGTGCCAGCAGCGCCCTGACAGACACTGAAGCTTTCTTT.

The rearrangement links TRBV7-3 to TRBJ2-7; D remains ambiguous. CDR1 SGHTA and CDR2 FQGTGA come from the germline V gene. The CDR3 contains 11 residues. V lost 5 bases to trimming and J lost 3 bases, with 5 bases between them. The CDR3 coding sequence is TGTGCCAGCAGCCCCATCTACGAGCAGTACTTC. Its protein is CASSPIYEQYF.

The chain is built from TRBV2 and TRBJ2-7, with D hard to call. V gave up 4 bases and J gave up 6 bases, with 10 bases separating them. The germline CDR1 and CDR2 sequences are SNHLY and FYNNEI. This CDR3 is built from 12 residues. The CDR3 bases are TGTGCCAGCAGTGGAGAGGAGAGCGAGCAGTACGTC. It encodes CASSGEESEQYV.

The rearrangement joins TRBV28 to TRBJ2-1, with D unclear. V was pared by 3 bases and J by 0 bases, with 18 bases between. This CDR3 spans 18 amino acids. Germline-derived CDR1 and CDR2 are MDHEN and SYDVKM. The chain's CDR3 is CASSLSTGLSSSYNEQFF. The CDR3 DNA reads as TGTGCCAGCAGTTTGTCTACCGGTCTCTCTAGCTCCTACAATGAGCAGTTCTTC.

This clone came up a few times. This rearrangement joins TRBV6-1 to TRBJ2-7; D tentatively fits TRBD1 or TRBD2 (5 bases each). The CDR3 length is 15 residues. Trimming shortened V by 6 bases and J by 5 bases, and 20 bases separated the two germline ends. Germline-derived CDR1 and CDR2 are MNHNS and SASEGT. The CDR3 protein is CASSQTIRVEDEQYV. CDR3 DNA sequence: TGTGCCAGCAGCCAGACTATCAGGGTTGAAGACGAGCAGTACGTC.

This CDR3 reads CASSMVGIGWNEQFF. Written as DNA, the CDR3 is TGTGCCAGTAGTATGGTAGGAATTGGGTGGAATGAGCAGTTCTTC. This sequence joins TRBV19 and TRBJ2-1; D gene unclear. The germline V gene has CDR1 LNHDA and CDR2 SQIVND (reference sequence). Between the trimmed V and J ends, which lost 3 bases and 7 bases, there was a span of 16 bases. This CDR3 has 15 residues.

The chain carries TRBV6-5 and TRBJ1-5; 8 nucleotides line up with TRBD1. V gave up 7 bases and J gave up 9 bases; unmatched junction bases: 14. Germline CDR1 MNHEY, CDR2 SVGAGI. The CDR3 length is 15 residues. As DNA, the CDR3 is TGTGCCAGCATTCGCCAGGGGGCCCTTAATTGGCCCCAGCATTTT. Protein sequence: CASIRQGALNWPQHF.